This T cell receptor (beta chain) was sequenced in a study of T cell responses to AZD1222 COVID-19 vaccine. Trimming took off 6 bases at V and 6 bases at J, with 9 bases between the two ends. The CDR3 totals 12 residues. The germline CDR1 and CDR2 sequences are SEHNR and FQNEAQ (reference sequence). Measured with immunoSEQ multiplex PCR; TCRdb has only the in-frame clones, and not every one. The sample holds around 110,000 clones, less than 95% seen once. Regarding this clone: Its matching antigen is unknown.

Study findings and constraints: Spike-specific TCR breadth and depth were elevated following two AZD1222 doses.

This sequence joins TRBV7-9 and TRBJ2-1; D tentatively fits TRBD1 or TRBD2 (5 bases each). The source material was peripheral blood, sampled 28 days after the second AZD1222 dose. The receptor comes from an adult who received the AZD1222 COVID-19 vaccine. For the CDR3, the DNA is TGTGCCAGCAGTGGTGGGGGCAATGAGCAGTTCTTC. Encoded protein: CASSGGGNEQFF.